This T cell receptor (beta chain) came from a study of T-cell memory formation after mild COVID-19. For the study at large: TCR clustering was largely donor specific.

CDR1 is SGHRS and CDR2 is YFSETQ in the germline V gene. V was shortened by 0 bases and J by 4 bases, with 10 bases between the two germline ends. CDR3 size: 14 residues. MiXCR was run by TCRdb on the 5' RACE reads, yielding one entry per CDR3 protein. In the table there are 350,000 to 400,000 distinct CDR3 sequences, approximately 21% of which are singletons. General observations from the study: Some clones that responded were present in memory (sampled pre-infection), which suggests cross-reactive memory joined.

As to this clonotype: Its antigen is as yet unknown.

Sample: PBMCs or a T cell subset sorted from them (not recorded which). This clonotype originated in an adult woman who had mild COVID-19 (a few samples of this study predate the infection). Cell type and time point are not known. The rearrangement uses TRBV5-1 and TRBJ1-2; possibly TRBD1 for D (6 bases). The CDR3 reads CASSLGQEFYGYTF. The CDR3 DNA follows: TGCGCCAGCAGCTTGGGACAGGAGTTCTATGGCTACACCTTC.